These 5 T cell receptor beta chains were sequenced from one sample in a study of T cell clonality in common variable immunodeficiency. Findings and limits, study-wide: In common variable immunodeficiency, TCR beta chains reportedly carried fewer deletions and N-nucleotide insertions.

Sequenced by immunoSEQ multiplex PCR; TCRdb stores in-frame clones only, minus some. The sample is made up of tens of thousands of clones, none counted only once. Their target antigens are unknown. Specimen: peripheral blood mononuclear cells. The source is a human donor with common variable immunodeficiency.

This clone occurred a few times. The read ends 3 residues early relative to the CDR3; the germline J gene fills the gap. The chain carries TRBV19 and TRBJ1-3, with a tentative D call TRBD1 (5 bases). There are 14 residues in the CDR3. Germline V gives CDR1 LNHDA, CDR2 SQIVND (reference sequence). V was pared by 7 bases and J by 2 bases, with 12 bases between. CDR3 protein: CASKAQGPGNTIYF. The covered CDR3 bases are TGTGCCAGTAAGGCCCAGGGCCCTGGAAACACC.

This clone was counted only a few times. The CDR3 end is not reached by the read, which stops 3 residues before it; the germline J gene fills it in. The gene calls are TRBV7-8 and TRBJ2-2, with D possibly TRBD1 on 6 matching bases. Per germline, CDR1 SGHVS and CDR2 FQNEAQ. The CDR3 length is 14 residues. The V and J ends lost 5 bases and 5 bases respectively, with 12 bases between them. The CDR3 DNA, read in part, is TGTGCCAGCAGCCGCGGCAGGGGAACCGGGGAG. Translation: CASSRGRGTGE. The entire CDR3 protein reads CASSRGRGTGELFF. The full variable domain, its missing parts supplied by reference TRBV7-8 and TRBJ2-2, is GAGVSQSPRYKVAKRGQDVALRCDPISGHVSLFWYQQALGQGPEFLTYFQNEAQLDKSGLPSDRFFAERPEGSVSTLKIQRTQQEDSAVYLCASSRGRGTGELFFGEGSRLTVL.

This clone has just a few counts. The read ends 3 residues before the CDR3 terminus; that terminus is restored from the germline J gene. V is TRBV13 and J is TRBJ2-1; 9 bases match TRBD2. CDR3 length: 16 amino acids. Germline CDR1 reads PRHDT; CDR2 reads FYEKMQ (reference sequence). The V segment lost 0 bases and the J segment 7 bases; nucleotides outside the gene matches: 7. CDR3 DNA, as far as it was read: TGTGCCAGCAGCTTAGGCCGGGGCGGGGGGGAAAATGAG. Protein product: CASSLGRGGGENE. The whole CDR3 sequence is CASSLGRGGGENEQFF.

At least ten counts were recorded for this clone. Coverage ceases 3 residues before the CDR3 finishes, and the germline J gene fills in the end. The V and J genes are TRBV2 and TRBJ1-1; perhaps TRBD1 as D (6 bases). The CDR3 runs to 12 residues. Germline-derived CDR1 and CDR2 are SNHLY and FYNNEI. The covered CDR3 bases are TGTGCCAGCAGTGGAGGGACAACGACG. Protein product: CASSGGTTT. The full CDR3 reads CASSGGTTTAFF.

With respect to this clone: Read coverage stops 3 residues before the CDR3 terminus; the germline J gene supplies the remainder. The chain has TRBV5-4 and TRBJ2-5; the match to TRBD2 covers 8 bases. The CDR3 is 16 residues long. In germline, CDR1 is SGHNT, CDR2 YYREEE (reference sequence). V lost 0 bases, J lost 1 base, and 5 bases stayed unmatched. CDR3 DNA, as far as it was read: TGTGCCAGCAGCTTGGTGGGACTAGGAGGCCAAGAGACC. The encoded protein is CASSLVGLGGQET. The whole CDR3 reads CASSLVGLGGQETQYF.